Shown below are 21 T cell receptor beta chains from a single sample sequenced in a study of immune heterogeneity within non-small cell lung tumors. Template input, which was bulk tumor genomic DNA, totaled approximately 630 ng per sample. During surgery, several far-apart biopsies were obtained from every primary tumor. Curative surgery was undertaken by patients, who had untreated, newly diagnosed non-small cell lung cancer. TCR beta CDR3 regions came from multiplex PCR with 32 forward V and 13 reverse J primers. In TCRdb, the multiplex PCR reads were re-called with MiXCR into one record per CDR3 protein. The table shows roughly 7,200 distinct CDR3 sequences, with more than 20% occurring only once. Material: lung tumor tissue. All receptors derive from a man in his sixties with non-small cell lung cancer.

On this clonotype: The CDR3 does not close with the conserved phenylalanine or tryptophan, likely indicating a read error. The CDR3 DNA reads as TGTGCCAGCAGCCCAGGGACTAGCGGGAGGGCCACATCATCTTACAATGTGCAGTTCTTG. This translates into CASSPGTSGRATSSYNVQFL. V usage is TRBV7-9 and J usage is TRBJ2-1, with 16 positions matching TRBD2. The CDR3 sequence is 20 residues long. Germline lookup yields CDR1 SEHNR and CDR2 FQNEAQ (reference sequence).

By share of the sample, this clonotype is medium-sized. V and J are TRBV12-3 or TRBV12-4 and TRBJ2-7; TRBD2 matches 8 bases. V trimming: 6 bases; J trimming: 4 bases; junction bases outside the gene matches: 5. The CDR3 runs 13 residues. The DNA for the CDR3 is TGTGCCAGCAGACTAGCGGCGACATACGAGCAGTACTTC. Protein sequence: CASRLAATYEQYF.

This clonotype ranks as medium-sized (0.01 to 0.1%). The rearrangement uses TRBV6-2 or TRBV6-3 and TRBJ2-7, with D perhaps assigned TRBD1 or TRBD2 (6 bases each). This CDR3 is built from 16 residues. Germline V lookup: CDR1 MNHEY, CDR2 SVGEGT. Deletions cut 6 bases from V and 1 base from J, with 19 bases between. Written as DNA, the CDR3 is TGTGCCAGCAGCCATGAGTTAAGGGGGGAGTCCTACGAGCAGTACTTC. Its protein product is CASSHELRGESYEQYF.

This clonotype was seen at least ten times. The chain couples TRBV6-1 to TRBJ1-5; 7 bases agree with TRBD1. Germline V gene data show CDR1 as MNHNS and CDR2 as SASEGT. The CDR3 runs to 16 residues. V shed 6 bases, J shed 4 bases, and the junction held 12 bases outside the gene matches. The CDR3, as DNA: TGTGCCAGCAGACTAGGAGGAGGGGGCTGGAATCAGCCCCAGCATTTT. Translated, it gives CASRLGGGGWNQPQHF.

In the case of this clonotype: A much larger clone is a single base away; this may be a read error. The V and J genes are TRBV7-8 and TRBJ2-3, with 9 nucleotides matching TRBD1. The length of the CDR3 is 15 residues. The germline gives CDR1 SGHVS, CDR2 FQNEAQ. CDR3 nucleotide sequence: TGTGCCAGCAGTAGGGACAGGGACAACACAGATACGGAGTATTTT. Translated: CASSRDRDNTDTEYF.

A remark on this clonotype: This could be a read error, since a much larger clone is one nucleotide away. The gene calls are TRBV28 and TRBJ1-4, with D perhaps matching TRBD1 (5 bases). Trimming left V 9 bases short and J 8 bases short, with 16 bases between. Germline CDR1 reads MDHEN; CDR2 reads SYDVKM. There are 13 residues in the CDR3. The CDR3, as DNA: TGTGCCAGACATCCAGGGAGAGACGAAAAACTGTTTTTT. Its protein is CARHPGRDEKLFF.

This clonotype was seen repeatedly, ten times or more. The chain uses TRBV6-1 and TRBJ2-3, with no clear D. Trimming cost V 8 bases and J 0 bases, with 9 bases left between them. CDR1 MNHNS and CDR2 SASEGT come from the germline V gene. The CDR3 has 13 amino acids. The CDR3: CASGQSSTDTQYF. The CDR3 DNA sequence: TGTGCCAGCGGCCAATCGAGCACAGATACGCAGTATTTT.

This clonotype was observed a handful of times. A much larger clonotype is one base distant, so this may be a read error. The chain carries TRBV5-1 and TRBJ2-7; tentatively, D is TRBD1 (5 bases). The CDR3 runs to 14 residues. The germline V gene encodes CDR1 SGHRS and CDR2 YFSETQ. The CDR3 DNA is TGCGCCAGCAGCTCCGACAGTGCCACCTACAAGCAGTACTTC. Translation gives CASSSDSATYKQYF.

By share of the sample, this clonotype is medium-sized. The CDR3 bases are TGCAGTGCTAGCCCTTTGGGACAGAACACAGATACGCAGTATTTT. Translated: CSASPLGQNTDTQYF. The chain recombines TRBV20-1 with TRBJ2-3, with 7 bases aligning to TRBD1. J was trimmed by 2 bases and V by 3 bases; bases with no gene match: 8. This CDR3 contains 15 residues. Germline V CDR1 and CDR2: DFQATT, SNEGSKA (reference sequence).

By share, this clonotype counts as medium-sized (0.01 to 0.1%). This chain uses TRBV13 with TRBJ1-2; a possible D gene is TRBD1 (5 bases). Germline V gene lookup returns CDR1 PRHDT and CDR2 FYEKMQ (reference sequence). Trimming took off 4 bases at V and 7 bases at J, with 10 bases between the two ends. This CDR3 region has 12 residues. Written as DNA, the CDR3 is TGTGCCAGCAGCTCCAGGGTTTTTGGCTACACCTTC. Protein sequence: CASSSRVFGYTF.

Written as DNA, the CDR3 is TGTGCCAGCAGCCAGGGGGCAGATACGCAGTATTTT. Amino acid sequence: CASSQGADTQYF. The V call is TRBV3-1, the J call TRBJ2-3; D is tentatively TRBD1 or TRBD2 (5 bases each). The CDR3 loop spans 12 amino acids. Looked up from germline, CDR1 is LGHDT and CDR2 is YNNKEL (reference sequence). V lost 3 bases and J lost 4, with 5 bases in between.

This clonotype has ten or more counts. The chain carries TRBV5-1 and TRBJ2-1, with 10 nucleotides matching TRBD2. CDR1 SGHRS and CDR2 YFSETQ come from the germline V gene. V lost 2 bases and J lost 10; bases outside the gene matches: 9. The CDR3 is made up of 15 amino acids. The CDR3: CASSFGLAGVEEQFF. The CDR3 DNA reads as TGCGCCAGCAGCTTCGGGCTAGCGGGAGTGGAAGAGCAGTTCTTC.

A note on this clonotype: Relative to the germline gene, one junction end is altered; a read error may explain this. The chain carries TRBV10-3 and TRBJ2-3; D gene unclear. The CDR3 is made up of 12 amino acids. Germline lookup yields CDR1 ENHRY and CDR2 SYGVKD. The CDR3 sequence is CTISGVGDTQYF. CDR3 DNA sequence: TGTACCATCAGTGGAGTCGGAGATACGCAGTATTTT.

The CDR3 loop reads CASSVVGPGLPGGPGELFF. The CDR3 DNA sequence: TGTGCCAGCAGCGTAGTGGGTCCGGGACTACCGGGAGGGCCCGGGGAGCTGTTTTTT. The V call is TRBV9, the J call TRBJ2-2; 8 positions agree with TRBD2. V lost 0 bases to trimming and J lost 6 bases; unmatched junction nucleotides: 16. Germline V gene data show CDR1 as SGDLS and CDR2 as YYNGEE. This CDR3 region has 19 residues.

With respect to this clonotype: A much larger clone sits a single nucleotide away, making a read error possible. V and J are TRBV7-9 and TRBJ2-1; TRBD2 agrees at 7 bases. From germline, CDR1 is SEHNR and CDR2 FQNEAQ (reference sequence). Trimming cost V 9 bases and J 2 bases; bases outside gene matches: 13. The length of the CDR3 is 16 residues. The CDR3, as DNA: TGTGCCAGGAGCCCAACTAGCGAACGAACCTACAATGAGCAGTTCTTC. It specifies CARSPTSERTYNEQFF.

There are many counts of this clonotype. V usage is TRBV4-1 and J usage is TRBJ2-1, with D uncertain. The CDR3 loop spans 14 amino acids. Per the germline V gene, CDR1 is MGHRA and CDR2 is YSYEKL. Trimming took off 0 bases at V and 8 bases at J, with 11 bases between the two ends. The CDR3 reads CASSQETPWDEQFF. CDR3 bases: TGCGCCAGCAGCCAAGAAACCCCTTGGGATGAGCAGTTCTTC.

In its sample, this clonotype is medium-sized (0.01 to 0.1%). DNA of the CDR3: TGCGCCAGCAGCTTGGAACAGGGGGCGCGAACTGAAAAACTGTTTTTT. Its translation is CASSLEQGARTEKLFF. The chain is built from TRBV5-1 and TRBJ1-4; 9 bases are shared with TRBD1. This CDR3 is 16 amino acids long. Germline-derived CDR1 and CDR2 are SGHRS and YFSETQ. Trimming at V came to 0 bases and at J to 7 bases, leaving 7 bases not matched to a gene.

With regard to this clonotype: This may arise from a read error, as a much more abundant clone is one base away. CDR3 region: CASRNGVQGARYF. For the CDR3, the DNA is TGTGCCAGTAGGAACGGGGTACAGGGAGCGCGGTATTTT. The chain employs TRBV19 and TRBJ2-3, with a weak D call TRBD1 (6 bases). The CDR3 length is 13 residues. Trimming cost V 6 bases and J 14 bases, with 21 bases left between them. The germline gives CDR1 LNHDA, CDR2 SQIVND (reference sequence).

This clonotype has at least ten counts. The genes are TRBV20-1 and TRBJ2-5, with 7 bases matching TRBD1. Germline assignment: CDR1 DFQATT and CDR2 SNEGSKA (reference sequence). The CDR3 runs 13 residues. J was trimmed by 1 base and V by 5 bases; bases with no gene match: 4. The CDR3 protein is CSAGGQSQETQYF. As DNA, the CDR3 is TGCAGTGCTGGGGGACAGAGCCAAGAGACCCAGTACTTC.

In the case of this clonotype: It may be a read error: a sequence one base away is much more abundant. The chain combines TRBV7-8 with TRBJ2-1; no clear D gene. Germline V gives CDR1 SGHVS, CDR2 FQNEAQ. This CDR3 is 15 amino acids long. V gave up 3 bases and J gave up 0 bases, with 9 bases separating them. In DNA, the CDR3 is TGTGCCAGCAGCTTTAACCCTGGCTCCTACAATGAGCAGTTCTTC. Its protein is CASSFNPGSYNEQFF.

CDR3 sequence reads: CASSHFADRSYNEQFF. The DNA for the CDR3 is TGTGCCAGCAGCCATTTTGCGGACCGCTCCTACAATGAGCAGTTCTTC. This chain uses TRBV5-6 with TRBJ2-1, with no clear D. V was shortened by 4 bases and J by 0 bases, with 14 bases between the two germline ends. The germline V gene encodes CDR1 SGHDT and CDR2 YYEEEE. This CDR3 has 16 residues.